Below, 30 T cell receptor beta chains from the same sample are listed, as sequenced in a study of PD-L1 blockade in urothelial cancer. Sequencing used immunoSEQ multiplex PCR; TCRdb keeps in-frame clones, though not all of them. The sample holds about 70,000 clones, approximately 81% seen once. The specimen comprised PBMCs, sampled around atezolizumab (anti-PD-L1) treatment. All receptors come from a man aged 70 or older with urothelial cancer.

This clone was observed a single time. The chain carries TRBV9 and TRBJ2-2, with 8 bases matching TRBD2. Germline CDR1 and CDR2: SGDLS and YYNGEE. This CDR3 spans 16 amino acids. With 0 bases clipped from V and 0 bases from J, the junction kept 1 base outside the gene matches. The CDR3 region has the DNA TGTGCCAGCAGCGTAGCGGGAGGGGCGAACACCGGGGAGCTGTTTTTT. Protein product: CASSVAGGANTGELFF.

The chain couples TRBV5-1 to TRBJ1-5; D not resolved. The CDR3 totals 14 residues. Trimming pared 0 bases from V and 6 bases from J, leaving 10 bases between. Germline V lookup: CDR1 SGHRS, CDR2 YFSETQ. The CDR3 here is CASSLGGVGQPQHF. CDR3 coding DNA: TGCGCCAGCAGCTTGGGCGGGGTGGGTCAGCCCCAGCATTTT.

This sequence joins TRBV19 and TRBJ2-5, with 8 bases fitting TRBD2. V trimming: 7 bases; J trimming: 4 bases; junction bases outside the gene matches: 8. CDR3 length: 14 residues. The germline CDR1 and CDR2 sequences are LNHDA and SQIVND (reference sequence). Here the CDR3 reads CASIGAGGGETQYF. CDR3 DNA sequence: TGTGCCAGTATTGGGGCGGGAGGCGGAGAGACCCAGTACTTC.

V and J are TRBV6-6 and TRBJ2-7; D is unresolved. The CDR3 spans 14 residues. Between the trimmed V and J ends, which lost 0 bases and 4 bases, there was a span of 10 bases. The germline V gene encodes CDR1 MNHNY and CDR2 SVGAGI (reference sequence). CDR3 sequence: CASSYSGGPYEQYF. CDR3 nucleotide sequence: TGTGCCAGCAGTTACTCCGGCGGTCCTTACGAGCAGTACTTC.

The rearrangement joins TRBV4-1 to TRBJ2-7; 10 bases are shared with TRBD1. Per the germline V gene, CDR1 is MGHRA and CDR2 is YSYEKL. The CDR3 sequence is 16 residues long. V shed 4 bases, J shed 0 bases, and the junction held 6 bases outside the gene matches. CDR3 protein: CASSRLWDRGSYEQYF. CDR3 nucleotide sequence: TGCGCCAGCAGCCGCCTTTGGGACAGGGGCTCCTACGAGCAGTACTTC.

The chain combines TRBV18 with TRBJ2-4; 10 nucleotides match TRBD1. V was clipped by 3 bases and J by 6 bases; unmatched bases: 2. CDR1 and CDR2 from the germline V gene are KGHSH and LQKENI. The CDR3 extends over 14 amino acids. CDR3 region: CASSPGTGVNIQYF. In nucleotides, the CDR3 is TGTGCCAGCTCACCCGGGACAGGGGTAAACATTCAGTACTTC.

About this clone: The sample holds other DNA sequences that translate to the same CDR3. The CDR3 DNA follows: TGTGCCAGCAGCCAAAGAACAGGGGCGAACACTGAAGCTTTCTTT. Its protein product is CASSQRTGANTEAFF. This chain connects TRBV14 to TRBJ1-1, with 7 bases fitting TRBD1. Germline V gene sequence: CDR1 SGHDN, CDR2 FVKESK. V was pared by 2 bases and J by 1 base, with 4 bases of the junction left unmatched. The CDR3 is made up of 15 amino acids.

V and J are TRBV29-1 and TRBJ2-1, with 9 nucleotides matching TRBD2. V shed 2 bases, J shed 6 bases, and the junction held 20 bases outside the gene matches. Germline V gives CDR1 SQVTM, CDR2 ANQGSEA. The CDR3 is 19 residues long. The CDR3 here is CSVEKELAGTSYPVNEQFF. The CDR3 coding sequence is TGCAGCGTTGAAAAGGAGCTAGCGGGAACTTCTTATCCGGTCAATGAGCAGTTCTTC.

The V call is TRBV29-1, the J call TRBJ2-1; possibly TRBD1 for D (6 bases). Trimming took 0 bases from V and 6 from J, leaving 18 bases between them. The V gene's germline CDR1 is SQVTM and CDR2 ANQGSEA. This CDR3 contains 16 residues. The CDR3 DNA sequence: TGCAGCGTTGAAGAGGCAGGGGTCATCTGGGGCAATGAGCAGTTCTTC. It codes for CSVEEAGVIWGNEQFF.

The count of this clone is one. The V call is TRBV14, the J call TRBJ2-5, with TRBD2 matching over 10 bases. The CDR3 is 17 residues long. Germline V gives CDR1 SGHDN, CDR2 FVKESK. V lost 0 bases and J lost 5; bases outside the gene matches: 9. The CDR3 sequence: CASSQDRAGGQRETQYF. CDR3 nucleotide sequence: TGTGCCAGCAGCCAAGATCGAGCGGGAGGGCAGCGGGAGACCCAGTACTTC.

This chain uses TRBV6-1 with TRBJ2-2, with D possibly TRBD2 on 6 matching bases. This CDR3 region has 16 residues. V lost 4 bases and J 5 bases, leaving 17 bases between the germline ends. The germline V gene has CDR1 MNHNS and CDR2 SASEGT. This chain's CDR3 is CASSVSTRVGTGELFF. The CDR3 nucleotides read TGTGCCAGCAGTGTTTCGACTAGGGTCGGGACCGGGGAGCTGTTTTTT.

The V call is TRBV28, the J call TRBJ2-7, with TRBD2 matching over 9 bases. CDR3 length: 12 residues. Germline V gene data show CDR1 as MDHEN and CDR2 as SYDVKM. With V trimmed by 4 bases and J by 12 bases, 7 bases remained unmatched. CDR3 in amino acids: CASSSVAGEVYF. As DNA, the CDR3 is TGTGCCAGCAGTTCTGTAGCGGGAGAGGTGTACTTC.

This clone was observed a few times. The chain has TRBV19 and TRBJ2-7, with 8 nucleotides matching TRBD1. The CDR3 is made up of 14 amino acids. CDR1 LNHDA and CDR2 SQIVND come from the germline V gene (reference sequence). The junction had 9 bases not matched to a gene; V was cut back by 0 bases and J by 11 bases. CDR3 amino acids: CASSIDLSGTGKYF. CDR3 in DNA: TGTGCCAGTAGTATAGATCTATCGGGGACAGGAAAGTACTTC.

The genes are TRBV2 and TRBJ2-5, with TRBD2 matching 9 bases. The germline V gene has CDR1 SNHLY and CDR2 FYNNEI. The CDR3 is 14 amino acids. V lost 3 bases, J lost 5 bases, and 4 bases stayed unmatched. CDR3 loop: CASSDVAGAETQYF. In DNA, the CDR3 is TGTGCCAGCAGTGACGTAGCGGGAGCGGAGACCCAGTACTTC.

J is TRBJ2-7 and V is TRBV4-1, with 8 bases lining up with TRBD2. Looked up from germline, CDR1 is MGHRA and CDR2 is YSYEKL. The CDR3 has 18 amino acids. V lost 0 bases to trimming and J lost 0 bases; unmatched junction nucleotides: 10. CDR3: CASSQDLPGLGSSYEQYF. In DNA, the CDR3 is TGCGCCAGCAGCCAAGATCTGCCGGGACTAGGGAGCTCCTACGAGCAGTACTTC.

V is TRBV10-3 and J is TRBJ1-5; 7 bases fit TRBD1. The V gene's germline CDR1 is ENHRY and CDR2 SYGVKD. V lost 2 bases to trimming and J lost 4 bases; unmatched junction nucleotides: 17. The CDR3 covers 19 residues. CDR3 amino acids: CAISERPHRQGLQNQPQHF. CDR3 nucleotide sequence: TGTGCCATCAGTGAGAGGCCACATAGACAGGGTCTGCAGAATCAGCCCCAGCATTTT.

This clone was found a few times. The rearrangement links TRBV4-1 to TRBJ1-1, with 10 bases identical to TRBD1. CDR3 length equals 15 residues. V dropped 3 bases and J dropped 5; count of bases not matched to a gene: 6. Germline assignment: CDR1 MGHRA and CDR2 YSYEKL. The CDR3 is CASSHPGQGITEAFF. The CDR3 nucleotides are TGCGCCAGCAGCCACCCGGGACAGGGGATTACTGAAGCTTTCTTT.

This clone has more than one count but fewer than ten. The rearrangement uses TRBV4-1 and TRBJ2-1; TRBD2 aligns across 9 bases. The CDR3 is 16 amino acids. Germline values: CDR1 MGHRA, CDR2 YSYEKL. V lost 1 base and J lost 3; bases outside the gene matches: 4. The CDR3 DNA sequence: TGCGCCAGCAGCCAAGCCGCGGGAGGGTTCTACAATGAGCAGTTCTTC. This translates into CASSQAAGGFYNEQFF.

The chain combines TRBV5-4 with TRBJ2-1; 12 nucleotides line up with TRBD2. Trimming took 0 bases from V and 15 from J; bases not matched to a gene: 10. CDR3 size: 15 residues. Germline values: CDR1 SGHNT, CDR2 YYREEE (reference sequence). CDR3 nucleotides: TGTGCCAGCAGCTTGGAGACTAGCGGGAGTTTGCGGCGGTTCTTC. Its protein is CASSLETSGSLRRFF.

The J gene is TRBJ2-5, the V gene TRBV6-1; TRBD2 matches 8 bases. Germline CDR1 reads MNHNS; CDR2 reads SASEGT. The V segment lost 4 bases and the J segment 2 bases; nucleotides outside the gene matches: 9. The length of the CDR3 is 16 residues. The CDR3 loop is CASSALTSVPQETQYF. CDR3 nucleotides: TGTGCCAGCAGTGCCCTGACTAGCGTACCACAAGAGACCCAGTACTTC.

This clone was found once. The rearrangement uses TRBV5-4 and TRBJ2-2; TRBD2 matches 8 bases. The germline CDR1 and CDR2 sequences are SGHNT and YYREEE (reference sequence). This CDR3 comprises 16 residues. Trimming took 4 bases from V and 4 from J; bases not matched to a gene: 9. The CDR3 reads CASSPFSGKVTGELFF. CDR3 bases: TGTGCCAGCAGCCCCTTTAGCGGGAAGGTCACCGGGGAGCTGTTTTTT.

The chain links TRBV6-5 to TRBJ2-7, with 8 bases aligning to TRBD2. The CDR3 contains 14 residues. Germline V gene sequence: CDR1 MNHEY, CDR2 SVGAGI. Trimming at V came to 5 bases and at J to 2 bases, leaving 5 bases not matched to a gene. CDR3 nucleotides: TGTGCCAGCAGTACCGGGGGGGCGACCTACGAGCAGTACTTC. Its translation: CASSTGGATYEQYF.

The chain combines TRBV9 with TRBJ2-1; D ambiguous. The V gene lost 2 bases and the J gene lost 8 bases, with 8 bases spanning the gap. Germline V gene sequence: CDR1 SGDLS, CDR2 YYNGEE. The length of the CDR3 is 12 residues. DNA for the CDR3: TGTGCCAGCAGCGTTTATACAGATGAGCAGTTCTTC. It encodes CASSVYTDEQFF.

The chain combines TRBV28 with TRBJ2-1; tentatively, D is TRBD1 (6 bases). This CDR3 contains 15 residues. Germline V lookup: CDR1 MDHEN, CDR2 SYDVKM. V was clipped by 7 bases and J by 1 base, with 14 bases between them. CDR3 region: CASNDQGKSYNEQFF. The CDR3 DNA sequence: TGTGCCAGCAATGATCAGGGGAAATCCTACAATGAGCAGTTCTTC.

The CDR3 here is CASSLVAGADYGYTF. In DNA form, the CDR3 reads TGTGCCAGCAGCTTGGTAGCGGGGGCGGACTATGGCTACACCTTC. The chain joins TRBV5-6 to TRBJ1-2; TRBD1 is a possible D gene (6 bases). CDR3 length: 15 amino acids. The germline V gene has CDR1 SGHDT and CDR2 YYEEEE. V lost 0 bases, J lost 3 bases, and 12 bases lay in between.

The chain combines TRBV19 with TRBJ2-1, with D tentatively TRBD1 (7 bases). V was shortened by 7 bases and J by 6 bases, with 19 bases between the two germline ends. Germline values: CDR1 LNHDA, CDR2 SQIVND (reference sequence). This CDR3 is 15 amino acids long. CDR3 sequence: CASKSQGGSGNEQFF. CDR3 in DNA: TGTGCCAGTAAGTCCCAGGGGGGTAGTGGCAATGAGCAGTTCTTC.

V usage is TRBV6-5 and J usage is TRBJ2-1, with 7 bases identical to TRBD1. The J segment lost 7 bases and the V segment lost 5 bases, leaving 2 bases of the junction unmatched. Germline lookup yields CDR1 MNHEY and CDR2 SVGAGI. There are 12 residues in the CDR3. The CDR3 nucleotides are TGTGCCAGCAGTCCACAGGGGAATGAGCAGTTCTTC. The encoded protein is CASSPQGNEQFF.

The chain uses TRBV27 and TRBJ1-1; perhaps TRBD1 as D (5 bases). The CDR3 is made up of 13 amino acids. Trimming left V 8 bases short and J 1 base short, with 11 bases between. Germline V gene lookup returns CDR1 MNHEY and CDR2 SMNVEV (reference sequence). Here the CDR3 reads CASRKTENTEAFF. The DNA of the CDR3 is TGTGCCAGCCGTAAGACAGAGAACACTGAAGCTTTCTTT.

The chain couples TRBV6-4 to TRBJ2-7; the match to TRBD2 covers 7 bases. With 6 bases clipped from V and 0 bases from J, the junction kept 8 bases outside the gene matches. The CDR3 sequence is 15 residues long. The germline CDR1 and CDR2 sequences are MRHNA and SNTAGT. CDR3 sequence reads: CASRGGGRASYEQYF. The CDR3 coding sequence is TGTGCCAGCAGGGGGGGAGGGAGGGCCTCCTACGAGCAGTACTTC.

The chain employs TRBV28 and TRBJ2-7; TRBD2 might be the D (5 bases). V lost 4 bases and J 4 bases, leaving 17 bases between the germline ends. Germline lookup yields CDR1 MDHEN and CDR2 SYDVKM. The CDR3 covers 15 residues. For the CDR3, the DNA is TGTGCCAGCAGTTATCGAGGACTGACCCATTACGAGCAGTACTTC. Translation gives CASSYRGLTHYEQYF.